Listed below are T cell receptor beta chains from one sample, sequenced in a study of blood T cell repertoires in COVID-19. Sequencing was performed with immunoSEQ multiplex PCR; in TCRdb, only in-frame clones are kept and a portion is missing. The table shows about 120,000 clones, with around 84% occurring only once. The sample comprised PBMCs or T cells enriched from blood (not recorded which). These receptor sequences come from a woman aged 30 to 39 who had recovered from COVID-19. CDR3s include the opening cysteine and the closing phenylalanine or tryptophan. The order of the fields is J gene, V gene, D gene, clone size, CDR3 DNA, CDR3 protein. D genes are given only for firm matches. Size values are once, few and many counts, or a class for expanded clones, and some rows have none.

>TRBJ1-2|TRBV5-5|NA|NA
TGTGCCAGCAGCTTGGCCACAGGTCCATATGGCTACACCTTC
CASSLATGPYGYTF
>TRBJ2-5|TRBV18|TRBD1|NA
TGTGCCAGCTCACCTCCGGGACAGTCCCTACAAGAGACCCAGTACTTC
CASSPPGQSLQETQYF
>TRBJ2-7|TRBV23-1|NA|NA
TGCGCCAGCATACTTCTTGGGCCCGTCTACGAGCAGTACTTC
CASILLGPVYEQYF
>TRBJ1-2|TRBV4-2|NA|once
TGTGCCAGCAGCCAAGAGGAGGGAGCTAACTATGGCTACACCTTC
CASSQEEGANYGYTF
>TRBJ1-2|TRBV29-1|NA|NA
TGCAGCGTTGAAGAATCAGGGGCCGGCTATGGCTACACCTTC
CSVEESGAGYGYTF
>TRBJ1-1|TRBV29-1|TRBD1|NA
TGCAGCGCCGGTGACAGGGCTGAAGCTTTCTTT
CSAGDRAEAFF
>TRBJ2-7|TRBV20-1|TRBD2|NA
TGCAGTGCTAGAGTGCCTAGCGGGAGGGGCTTC
CSARVPSGRGF
>TRBJ2-2|TRBV5-1|NA|NA
TGCGCCAGCAGCTTGTATGGGCAGGGATCCACCGGGGAGCTGTTTTTT
CASSLYGQGSTGELFF
>TRBJ2-3|TRBV3-1/TRBV3-2|NA|NA
TGTGCCAGCAGCCCCGGGACTCCACTGGGTACGCAGTATTTT
CASSPGTPLGTQYF
>TRBJ1-5|TRBV7-2|TRBD1|NA
TGTGCCAGCAGCAATAACAGGGGGAGGCAGCCCCAGCATTTT
CASSNNRGRQPQHF
>TRBJ2-1|TRBV28|TRBD2|NA
TGTGCCAGCAGTGCCGGGACTAGCGGCAATGAGCAGTTCTTC
CASSAGTSGNEQFF
>TRBJ2-7|TRBV4-1|TRBD2|once
TGCGCCAGCAGCCGGGGTCCCGGGACTAGCGGGACGAGCTCCTACGAGCAGTACTTC
CASSRGPGTSGTSSYEQYF
>TRBJ2-7|TRBV28|NA|NA
TGTGCCAGCAGTCCACCCGGAGGGACTTCCTCCTACGAGCAGTACTTC
CASSPPGGTSSYEQYF
>TRBJ2-7|TRBV28|TRBD2|NA
TGTGCCAGCAGTTTCCCGGCGGGAGGGCTCCCCTACGAGCAGTACTTC
CASSFPAGGLPYEQYF
>TRBJ1-2|TRBV19|NA|NA
TGTGCCAGTAGTCGGCGGGGGGAGGCCAATGGCTACACCTTC
CASSRRGEANGYTF
>TRBJ2-3|TRBV6-6|TRBD1|NA
TGTGCCAGCAGTCCCTGGTCTTTGGACAGGGGTGCAGATACGCAGTATTTT
CASSPWSLDRGADTQYF
>TRBJ2-1|TRBV9|TRBD2|NA
TGTGCCAGCAGCGGACTAGCGGGATCGTACAATGAGCAGTTCTTC
CASSGLAGSYNEQFF
>TRBJ2-1|TRBV29-1|NA|NA
TGCAGCGTTGAACTTACGGACACCCGCTCCTACAATGAGCAGTTCTTC
CSVELTDTRSYNEQFF
>TRBJ1-5|TRBV18|NA|once
TGTGCCAGCTCACCGAGTGGGCGGGTTGACAATCAGCCCCAGCATTTT
CASSPSGRVDNQPQHF
>TRBJ1-1|TRBV18|NA|NA
TGTGCCAGCTCACCACTTCAGGGCGCTGGGTTAGAAGCTTTCTTT
CASSPLQGAGLEAFF
>TRBJ2-7|TRBV29-1|TRBD2|NA
TGCAGCGTTGAAGGAGCGGGAGGGTCCTACGAGCAGTACTTC
CSVEGAGGSYEQYF
>TRBJ2-3|TRBV28|NA|NA
TGTGCCAGCACCAAAACGGGTTTTGCAGATACGCAGTATTTT
CASTKTGFADTQYF
>TRBJ2-3|TRBV4-2|TRBD2|NA
TGTGCCAGCAGCCCCGGGACTAGCGGGCCGAAGGATACGCAGTATTTT
CASSPGTSGPKDTQYF
>TRBJ2-3|TRBV10-1|TRBD2|NA
TGCGCCAGCAGTGAGTCGTGGCTAGCGGGAGGTCAAGATACGCAGTATTTT
CASSESWLAGGQDTQYF
>TRBJ1-3|TRBV18|TRBD1|NA
TGTGCCAGCTCACTGGGACAGGGTTATGGAAACACCATATATTTT
CASSLGQGYGNTIYF
>TRBJ2-1|TRBV25-1|TRBD1|NA
TGTGCCAGCACGACAGGGGGCTCCTACAATGAGCAGTTCTTC
CASTTGGSYNEQFF
>TRBJ1-5|TRBV19|TRBD1|NA
TGTGCCAGTAGAGAGCTACAGGGGTTTCAGCCCCAGCATTTT
CASRELQGFQPQHF
>TRBJ1-4|TRBV27|TRBD1|NA
TGTGCCAGCAGCGGGCGGCAGGGGGCGAGGGAAAAACTGTTTTTT
CASSGRQGAREKLFF
>TRBJ1-6|TRBV28|NA|once
TGTGCCAGCAGTACACAGGTTTCACCCCTCCACTTT
CASSTQVSPLHF
>TRBJ2-6|TRBV6-4|NA|few
TGTGCCAGCAGTGACTCTAGCGGCTCTGGGGCCAACGTCCTGACTTTC
CASSDSSGSGANVLTF
>TRBJ2-1|TRBV5-8|TRBD2|NA
TGTGCCAGCAGCTTACTAGCGGGACCCTACAATGAGCAGTTCTTC
CASSLLAGPYNEQFF
>TRBJ2-5|TRBV27|TRBD1|few
TGTGCCAGCAGTTTATACAGGGGGAAAGAGACCCAGTACTTC
CASSLYRGKETQYF
>TRBJ2-4|TRBV29-1|NA|NA
TGCAGCGTTGACACCAGGGGAAACATTCAGTACTTC
CSVDTRGNIQYF
>TRBJ1-1|TRBV18|TRBD1|few
TGTGCCAGCTCACCGCAGGGGGCGAAGTCGGAAGCTTTCTTT
CASSPQGAKSEAFF
>TRBJ1-5|TRBV30|NA|NA
TGTGCCTGGAGTGTAGGGGGCAATCAGCCCCAGCATTTT
CAWSVGGNQPQHF
>TRBJ2-6|TRBV28|NA|NA
TGTGCCAGCAGCCATTCGGGACTCTCCTTCTCTGGGGCCAACGTCCTGACTTTC
CASSHSGLSFSGANVLTF
>TRBJ2-2|TRBV4-3|NA|once
TGCGCCAGCAGCCAAGATGACGGGGGTTACTTCTCGAACACCGGGGAGCTGTTTTTT
CASSQDDGGYFSNTGELFF
>TRBJ2-2|TRBV9|NA|NA
TGTGCCAGCAGCGTAGACGGCGGGGAGCTGTTTTTT
CASSVDGGELFF
>TRBJ2-1|TRBV9|NA|NA
TGTGCCAGCAGCGTAGCTATGAGCGGCGCCTACAATGAGCAGTTCTTC
CASSVAMSGAYNEQFF
>TRBJ2-7|TRBV6-4|NA|NA
TGTGCCAGCAGTGATTCTGACAGAGACTACGAGCAGTACTTC
CASSDSDRDYEQYF
>TRBJ1-3|TRBV25-1|NA|few
TGTGCCAGCAGTGACAGATCAGGGGCCTCTGGAAACACCATATATTTT
CASSDRSGASGNTIYF
>TRBJ1-1|TRBV9|NA|NA
TGTGCCAGCAGCACCGTTGGGCAGGGGAACACTGAAGCTTTCTTT
CASSTVGQGNTEAFF
>TRBJ1-4|TRBV4-1|NA|NA
TGCGCCAGCAAGGTCCACGGGCGGGGAAATGAAAAACTGTTTTTT
CASKVHGRGNEKLFF
>TRBJ2-1|TRBV19|TRBD2|NA
TGTGCCAGTAGTGAGGGAGCTAGCGGGCGGGATGAGCAGTTCTTC
CASSEGASGRDEQFF
>TRBJ1-2|TRBV7-9|TRBD1|NA
TGTGCCAGCAGCTTACCGGGACAGGGGGCACAAGGCTACACCTTC
CASSLPGQGAQGYTF
>TRBJ1-1|TRBV24-1|TRBD1|NA
TGTGCCACCAGGGGGGACAGTGGGCATAGTGGCACTGAAGCTTTCTTT
CATRGDSGHSGTEAFF
>TRBJ1-5|TRBV6-1|NA|NA
TGTGCCAGCAGTGGGCTGGCGGGAAGGCCCAATCAGCCCCAGCATTTT
CASSGLAGRPNQPQHF
>TRBJ2-7|TRBV28|TRBD1|NA
TGTGCCAGCAGTCCACCGGGACAGGGGCTCAAATACTCCTACGAGCAGTACTTC
CASSPPGQGLKYSYEQYF
>TRBJ2-5|TRBV2|TRBD1|NA
TGTGCCAGTAGCCTGGGACAGGGACAAGAGACCCAGTACTTC
CASSLGQGQETQYF
>TRBJ1-1|TRBV5-1|TRBD1|few
TGCGCCAGCAGCGGAGGGACAGGGAAAGGTTTATTGGACACTGAAGCTTTCTTT
CASSGGTGKGLLDTEAFF